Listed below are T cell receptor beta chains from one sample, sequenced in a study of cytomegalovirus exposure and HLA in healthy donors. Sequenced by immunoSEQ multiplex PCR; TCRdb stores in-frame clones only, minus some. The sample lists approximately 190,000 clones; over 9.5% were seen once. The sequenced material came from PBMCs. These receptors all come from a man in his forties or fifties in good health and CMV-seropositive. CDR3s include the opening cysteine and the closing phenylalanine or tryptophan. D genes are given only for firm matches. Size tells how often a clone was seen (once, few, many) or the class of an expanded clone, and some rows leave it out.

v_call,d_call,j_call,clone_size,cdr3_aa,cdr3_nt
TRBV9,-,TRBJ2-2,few,CASSLRKGGIDTGELFF,TGTGCCAGCAGCCTCCGAAAGGGGGGGATCGACACCGGGGAGCTGTTTTTT
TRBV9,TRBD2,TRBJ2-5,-,CASSVEGGLAGETQYF,TGTGCCAGCAGCGTAGAAGGGGGGCTAGCGGGGGAGACCCAGTACTTC
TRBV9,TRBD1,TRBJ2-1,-,CASSDWDRRGDEQFF,TGTGCCAGCAGCGACTGGGACAGGAGGGGCGATGAGCAGTTCTTC
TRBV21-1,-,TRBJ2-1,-,CASSNPGQGTGGNEQFF,TGTGCCAGCAGCAATCCGGGACAGGGAACGGGGGGTAATGAGCAGTTCTTC
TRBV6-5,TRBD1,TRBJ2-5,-,CASKLGQFQETQYF,TGTGCCAGCAAGTTGGGACAGTTCCAAGAGACCCAGTACTTC
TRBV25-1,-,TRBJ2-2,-,CASSESRGTGELFF,TGTGCCAGCAGTGAATCCCGGGGCACCGGGGAGCTGTTTTTT
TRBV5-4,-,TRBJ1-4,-,CASSPNPGGGGEKLFF,TGTGCCAGCAGCCCCAACCCGGGGGGCGGTGGCGAAAAACTGTTTTTT
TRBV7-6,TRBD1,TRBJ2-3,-,CASSLRPSGQGTDTQYF,TGTGCCAGCAGCTTAAGGCCCTCCGGACAGGGGACAGATACGCAGTATTTT
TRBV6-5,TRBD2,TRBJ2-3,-,CASSSWRGFTDTQYF,TGTGCCAGCAGTTCTTGGCGGGGGTTCACAGATACGCAGTATTTT
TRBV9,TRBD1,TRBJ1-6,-,CASSVPVKGQAFSYNSPLHF,TGTGCCAGCAGCGTACCGGTAAAGGGACAGGCCTTCTCCTATAATTCACCCCTCCACTTT
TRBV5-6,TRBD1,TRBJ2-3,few,CASNFLQGADTQYF,TGTGCCAGCAACTTTTTACAGGGGGCGGATACGCAGTATTTT
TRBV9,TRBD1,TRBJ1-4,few,CASSDVGTGVLANEKLFF,TGTGCCAGCAGCGATGTCGGGACAGGCGTTTTAGCTAATGAAAAACTGTTTTTT
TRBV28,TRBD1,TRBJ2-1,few,CASSPWTGNNEQFF,TGTGCCAGCAGTCCGTGGACAGGCAACAATGAGCAGTTCTTC
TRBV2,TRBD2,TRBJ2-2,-,CASKGTSPGELFF,TGTGCCAGCAAAGGGACTAGCCCCGGGGAGCTGTTTTTT
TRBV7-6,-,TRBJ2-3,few,CASSPRTGKDTQYF,TGTGCCAGCAGCCCAAGGACGGGGAAAGATACGCAGTATTTT
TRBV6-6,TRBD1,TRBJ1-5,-,CASRPQGARGNQPQHF,TGTGCCAGCAGACCGCAGGGGGCGCGGGGCAATCAGCCCCAGCATTTT
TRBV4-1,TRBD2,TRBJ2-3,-,CASSPLAGGTDTQYF,TGCGCCAGCAGCCCCCTAGCGGGGGGCACAGATACGCAGTATTTT
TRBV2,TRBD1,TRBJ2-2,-,CASSPTGQGFTGELFF,TGTGCCAGCAGTCCGACAGGGCAGGGGTTCACCGGGGAGCTGTTTTTT
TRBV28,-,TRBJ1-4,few,CASRKIGGAANEKLFF,TGTGCCAGCAGAAAGATTGGGGGGGCCGCTAATGAAAAACTGTTTTTT
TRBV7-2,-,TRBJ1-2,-,CASSLATPGEGYGYTF,TGTGCCAGCAGCTTAGCCACCCCAGGGGAGGGCTATGGCTACACCTTC
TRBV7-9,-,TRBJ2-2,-,CASRSGASTGELFF,TGTGCCAGCAGGTCAGGGGCGTCCACCGGGGAGCTGTTTTTT
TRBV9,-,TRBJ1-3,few,CASSVEGHGNTIYF,TGTGCCAGCAGCGTAGAGGGGCATGGAAACACCATATATTTT
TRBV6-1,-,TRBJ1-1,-,CATKIQGNTEAFF,TGTGCCACCAAGATACAGGGGAACACTGAAGCTTTCTTT
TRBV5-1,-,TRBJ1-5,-,CASSLGETSNQPQHF,TGCGCCAGCAGCCTGGGGGAGACGTCCAATCAGCCCCAGCATTTT
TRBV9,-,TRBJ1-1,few,CASSVLTGIGTEAFF,TGTGCCAGCAGCGTCCTTACAGGGATCGGCACTGAAGCTTTCTTT
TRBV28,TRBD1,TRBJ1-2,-,CASSSTRTGRYGYTF,TGTGCCAGCAGTTCCACCCGGACAGGTCGATATGGCTACACCTTC
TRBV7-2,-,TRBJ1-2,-,CASSFQGYGYTF,TGTGCCAGCAGCTTTCAGGGATATGGCTACACCTTC
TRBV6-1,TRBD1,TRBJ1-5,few,CACMGDRSNQPQHF,TGTGCCTGCATGGGGGACAGATCCAATCAGCCCCAGCATTTT
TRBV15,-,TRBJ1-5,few,CATTQGSNQPQHF,TGTGCCACGACCCAGGGTTCCAATCAGCCCCAGCATTTT
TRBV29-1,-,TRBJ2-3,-,CSVDFQGDTQYF,TGCAGCGTTGATTTTCAGGGGGATACGCAGTATTTT
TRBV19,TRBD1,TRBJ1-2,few,CASSPDRVDYGYTF,TGTGCCAGTAGTCCGGACAGGGTAGACTATGGCTACACCTTC
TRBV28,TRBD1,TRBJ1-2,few,CASSQGQDLTYGYTF,TGTGCCAGCAGCCAGGGACAGGACTTAACCTATGGCTACACCTTC
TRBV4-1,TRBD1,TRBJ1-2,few,CASSQDGTGGWRGYTF,TGCGCCAGCAGCCAAGACGGGACAGGGGGCTGGCGGGGCTACACCTTC
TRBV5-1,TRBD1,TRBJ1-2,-,CASSLGTGKRSYGYTF,TGCGCCAGCAGCTTGGGGACAGGAAAAAGGTCGTATGGCTACACCTTC
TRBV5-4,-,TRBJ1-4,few,CASSLRGGSTNEKLFF,TGTGCCAGCAGCTTGCGGGGAGGATCAACTAATGAAAAACTGTTTTTT
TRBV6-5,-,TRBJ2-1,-,CASSYSTPGLDEFF,TGTGCCAGCAGTTACTCCACACCGGGACTGGATGAGTTCTTC
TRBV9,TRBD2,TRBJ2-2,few,CASSERGELNTGELFF,TGTGCCAGCAGCGAGCGGGGGGAACTTAACACCGGGGAGCTGTTTTTT
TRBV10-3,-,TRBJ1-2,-,CAIRRDGANYGYTF,TGTGCCATCAGGCGGGACGGGGCTAACTATGGCTACACCTTC
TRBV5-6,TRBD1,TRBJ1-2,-,CASSVNRGLGGYPF,TGTGCCAGCAGCGTTAACAGGGGGCTTGGAGGCTACCCCTTC
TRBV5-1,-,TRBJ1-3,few,CASSAMHSSGNTIYF,TGCGCCAGCAGCGCCATGCACAGCTCTGGAAACACCATATATTTT
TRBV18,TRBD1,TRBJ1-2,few,CASSPKQGTVNGYTF,TGTGCCAGCTCACCTAAACAGGGGACGGTCAATGGCTACACCTTC
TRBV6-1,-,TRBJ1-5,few,CASRTNSNQPQHF,TGTGCCAGCAGAACAAATAGCAATCAGCCCCAGCATTTT